The clone carrying this T cell receptor (beta chain) was detected once. Its antigen remains unknown. These data are taken from a study of healthy donors' naive CD4 and CD8 T cells. Each TCR library used around 500 ng of total RNA and a linear amplification protocol. Authors' analysis steps: From about five healthy donors, 75,000 to 90,000 rearranged TCR alpha transcripts were sequenced. TCRdb re-called the reads through MiXCR, storing one row per CDR3 protein. The V and J calls reflect TCRdb's pipeline rather than the authors' work. The table lists 150,000 to 200,000 distinct CDR3 sequences, about 74% of them singletons. Study-wide results and limits: Naive CD4+ and CD8+ cells reportedly differed in usage of most V and J genes.

Trimming cost V 4 bases and J 12 bases; bases outside gene matches: 13. The germline CDR1 and CDR2 sequences are SGHRS and YFSETQ. CDR3 size: 15 residues. The sequenced sample was naive CD4+ and CD8+ T cells sorted from blood, pooled from several donors. The TCR sequence derives from a pool of human donors in good health; the sample pools cells from several healthy donors. J is TRBJ2-7 and V is TRBV5-1; 13 bases are shared with TRBD2. The CDR3 nucleotides are TGCGCCAGCAGCGATTCGGGACTAGCGGGGCCTGACGGGTACTTC. Translated: CASSDSGLAGPDGYF.